The 17 T cell receptor beta chains below were found in one sample sequenced in a study of identical twins. TCRdb re-analysed the 5' RACE reads in MiXCR, keeping a single row per CDR3 protein. The sample yields about 720,000 distinct CDR3 sequences, around a sixth seen once. These data were likewise used in another study, on T cells expressing NK-cell markers.

The sequenced material came from PBMCs. The receptors come from a woman aged 18-29 years in good health.

The J gene is TRBJ1-4, the V gene TRBV6-5; perhaps TRBD1 as D (5 bases). V shed 2 bases and J shed 5 bases, with 9 bases lying between them. The CDR3 consists of 14 residues. The germline V gene has CDR1 MNHEY and CDR2 SVGAGI. The CDR3 DNA is TGTGCCAGCAGTTACAGGGGAAAGAATGAAAAACTGTTTTTT. It codes for CASSYRGKNEKLFF.

There are a few counts of this clonotype. V gene TRBV20-1 combines with J gene TRBJ2-7; TRBD2 agrees at 10 bases. This CDR3 comprises 16 residues. The trim removed 3 bases at V and 7 bases at J, leaving 15 bases unmatched. Germline values: CDR1 DFQATT, CDR2 SNEGSKA (reference sequence). The CDR3 reads CSASNPAGGLNGEQYF. CDR3 DNA sequence: TGCAGTGCTAGTAACCCAGCGGGGGGGTTAAACGGGGAGCAGTACTTC.

The J gene is TRBJ1-4, the V gene TRBV15; a possible D gene is TRBD1 (5 bases). CDR3 size: 14 residues. CDR1 LNHNV and CDR2 YYDKDF come from the germline V gene (reference sequence). Trimming cost V 3 bases and J 3 bases, with 8 bases left between them. CDR3 amino acids: CATSRQGANEKLFF. CDR3 nucleotide sequence: TGTGCCACCAGCAGGCAGGGAGCTAATGAAAAACTGTTTTTT.

The CDR3 coding sequence is TGCGCCAGCAGACCTAAAACGGAGGGAACCTACGAGCAGTACTTC. Translation gives CASRPKTEGTYEQYF. The chain recombines TRBV5-1 with TRBJ2-7, with D perhaps TRBD2 (6 bases). The CDR3 contains 15 residues. Deletions cut 5 bases from V and 2 bases from J, with 17 bases between. Germline V gives CDR1 SGHRS, CDR2 YFSETQ.

A few counts support this clonotype. This sequence joins TRBV6-4 and TRBJ1-6, with a tentative D call TRBD1 (6 bases). The germline gives CDR1 MRHNA, CDR2 SNTAGT. The V gene lost 0 bases and the J gene lost 7 bases, with 10 bases spanning the gap. There are 15 residues in the CDR3. CDR3 amino acids: CASSDSDRQNSPLHF. The CDR3 bases are TGTGCCAGCAGTGACTCCGACAGGCAGAATTCACCCCTCCACTTT.

This clonotype has at least ten counts. It is unclear where the CDR3 begins or ends on the DNA, so no DNA is shown, and the CDR3 is as TCRdb lists it. The gene calls are TRBV20-1 and TRBJ2-5; the table calls TRBD1, which could not be checked here. The CDR3 length equals 15 residues, ends included. Germline-derived CDR1 and CDR2 are DFQATT and SNEGSKA (reference sequence). This chain's CDR3 is CSARDVGTGTSGPYF.

This clonotype was seen once. V usage is TRBV27 and J usage is TRBJ1-5, with D uncertain. CDR1 is MNHEY and CDR2 is SMNVEV in the germline V gene (reference sequence). The CDR3 has 13 amino acids. V was clipped by 4 bases and J by 5 bases, with 9 bases between them. DNA of the CDR3: TGTGCCAGCAGTTACACTTCCGATCAGCCCCAGCATTTT. Translation: CASSYTSDQPQHF.

The V and J genes are TRBV13 and TRBJ2-1; TRBD2 agrees at 9 bases. The CDR3 contains 16 residues. J gave up 10 bases and V 4 bases, and 14 bases lay outside the gene matches. The germline CDR1 and CDR2 sequences are PRHDT and FYEKMQ (reference sequence). The CDR3, as DNA: TGTGCCAGCAGCTCGTACCGGGCGGGGGGGCTGAGGGAGCAGTTCTTC. Its protein product is CASSSYRAGGLREQFF.

This clonotype was found a few times. CDR3 DNA: TGTGCCAGCAGCTTAGCGACACAGGGGGACGAGCAGTACTTC. Its translation: CASSLATQGDEQYF. This rearrangement joins TRBV7-6 to TRBJ2-7; 8 nucleotides agree with TRBD1. V was pared by 0 bases and J by 5 bases, with 3 bases of the junction left unmatched. There are 14 residues in the CDR3. In germline, CDR1 is SGHVS, CDR2 FNYEAQ.

The rearrangement joins TRBV5-1 to TRBJ2-2; D not resolved. The length of the CDR3 is 13 residues. The V gene's germline CDR1 is SGHRS and CDR2 YFSETQ. V dropped 4 bases and J dropped 7 bases, with 11 bases sitting between them. The CDR3 is CASSLRLGGELFF. The CDR3 DNA follows: TGCGCCAGCAGCCTGAGACTGGGCGGGGAGCTGTTTTTT.

A few counts support this clonotype. The chain is built from TRBV20-1 and TRBJ2-1; either TRBD1 or TRBD2 may supply D (5 bases each). The germline V and J ends were trimmed by 4 bases and 5 bases, with 18 bases remaining between them. Germline assignment: CDR1 DFQATT and CDR2 SNEGSKA (reference sequence). This CDR3 region has 15 residues. The CDR3 DNA sequence: TGCAGTGCTATACTAGGGGCCCCCACCCACAATGAGCAGTTCTTC. Encoded protein: CSAILGAPTHNEQFF.

V usage is TRBV4-3 and J usage is TRBJ2-4; D remains ambiguous. Per the germline V gene, CDR1 is LGHNA and CDR2 is YSLEER. CDR3 length: 13 amino acids. Between the trimmed V and J ends, which lost 1 base and 7 bases, there was a span of 8 bases. CDR3 sequence reads: CASSQVPSNIQYF. The CDR3, as DNA: TGCGCCAGCAGCCAAGTCCCGAGTAACATTCAGTACTTC.

The rearrangement joins TRBV12-3 or TRBV12-4 to TRBJ2-3; no clear D gene. The DNA end is more similar to TRBJ2-5, so the J call may be wrong. This CDR3 is 12 amino acids long. The CDR3 region has the DNA TGTGCCAGCAGTTTGGGCAGCCGGACCCAGTACTTC. It specifies CASSLGSRTQYF.

This clonotype occurred a few times. The rearrangement joins TRBV5-1 to TRBJ1-1, with TRBD1 matching 8 bases. Unmatched junction bases numbered 6, after V lost 5 bases and J lost 3 bases. Germline V gene sequence: CDR1 SGHRS, CDR2 YFSETQ. CDR3 size: 14 residues. CDR3 nucleotide sequence: TGCGCCAGCAGGCAGGGGGCTACGGACACTGAAGCTTTCTTT. It is translated as CASRQGATDTEAFF.

This clonotype was counted a few times. The chain combines TRBV6-2 or TRBV6-3 with TRBJ2-7; 10 bases are a match to TRBD1. The V gene's germline CDR1 is MNHEY and CDR2 SVGEGT. V dropped 6 bases and J dropped 2; count of bases not matched to a gene: 1. The CDR3 covers 13 residues. The CDR3 sequence is CASRGTGAYEQYF. The CDR3 coding sequence is TGTGCCAGCAGGGGGACAGGGGCCTACGAGCAGTACTTC.

In its sample, this clonotype was seen many times. The chain has TRBV12-3 or TRBV12-4 and TRBJ1-1, with D unresolved. This CDR3 spans 12 amino acids. The germline V and J ends were trimmed by 6 bases and 2 bases, with 7 bases remaining between them. The CDR3 reads CASRPLNTEAFF. CDR3 DNA sequence: TGTGCCAGCAGGCCCCTAAACACTGAAGCTTTCTTT.

This clonotype was picked up a small number of times. The V and J genes are TRBV10-2 and TRBJ2-7; D gene ambiguous. This CDR3 has 14 residues. The V gene's germline CDR1 is WSHSY and CDR2 SAAADI. Trimming removed 5 bases at V and 0 bases at J, with 11 bases between. The chain's CDR3 is CASSWAQLSYEQYF. The CDR3 nucleotides read TGCGCCAGCAGTTGGGCTCAACTCTCCTACGAGCAGTACTTC.